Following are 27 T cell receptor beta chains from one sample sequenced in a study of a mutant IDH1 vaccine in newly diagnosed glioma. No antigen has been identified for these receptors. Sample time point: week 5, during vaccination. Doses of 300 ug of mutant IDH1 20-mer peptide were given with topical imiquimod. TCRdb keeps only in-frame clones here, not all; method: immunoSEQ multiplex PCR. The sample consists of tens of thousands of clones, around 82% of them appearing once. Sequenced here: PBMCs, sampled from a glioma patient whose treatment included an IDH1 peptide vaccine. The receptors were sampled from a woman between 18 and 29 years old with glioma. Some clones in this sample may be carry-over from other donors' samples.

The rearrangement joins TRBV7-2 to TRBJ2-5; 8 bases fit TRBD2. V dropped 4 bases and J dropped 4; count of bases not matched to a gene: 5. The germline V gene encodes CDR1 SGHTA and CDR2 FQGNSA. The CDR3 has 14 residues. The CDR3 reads CASSSPGGRETQYF. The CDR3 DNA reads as TGTGCCAGCAGCTCGCCGGGGGGGCGAGAGACCCAGTACTTC.

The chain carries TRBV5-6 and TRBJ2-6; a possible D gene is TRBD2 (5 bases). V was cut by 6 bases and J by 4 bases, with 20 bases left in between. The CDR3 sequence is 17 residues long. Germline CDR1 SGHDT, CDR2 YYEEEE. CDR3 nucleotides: TGTGCCAGCACCCAGATCAGAGGGCGGCCCGGGGCCAACGTCCTGACTTTC. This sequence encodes CASTQIRGRPGANVLTF.

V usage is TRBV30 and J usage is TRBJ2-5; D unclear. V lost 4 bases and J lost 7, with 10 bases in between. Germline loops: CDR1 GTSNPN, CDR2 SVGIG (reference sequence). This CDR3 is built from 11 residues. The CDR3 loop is CAWTPGGTQYF. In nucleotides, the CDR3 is TGTGCCTGGACCCCCGGCGGGACCCAGTACTTC.

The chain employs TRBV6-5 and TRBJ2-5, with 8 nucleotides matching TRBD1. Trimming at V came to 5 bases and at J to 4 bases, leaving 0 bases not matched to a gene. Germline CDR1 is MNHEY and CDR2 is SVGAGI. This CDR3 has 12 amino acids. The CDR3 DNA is TGTGCCAGCAGTGGGACAGGAGAGACCCAGTACTTC. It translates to CASSGTGETQYF.

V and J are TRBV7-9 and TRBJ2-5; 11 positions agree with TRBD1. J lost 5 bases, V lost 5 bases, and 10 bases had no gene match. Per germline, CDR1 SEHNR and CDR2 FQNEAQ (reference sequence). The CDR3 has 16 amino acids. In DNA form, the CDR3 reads TGTGCCAGCAGCCAAGAGGGACAGGGGGAGGTGGAGACCCAGTACTTC. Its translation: CASSQEGQGEVETQYF.

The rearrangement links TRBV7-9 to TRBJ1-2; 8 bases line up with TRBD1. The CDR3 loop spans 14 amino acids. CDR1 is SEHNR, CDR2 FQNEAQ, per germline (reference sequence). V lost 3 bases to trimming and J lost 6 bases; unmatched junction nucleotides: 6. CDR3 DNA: TGTGCCAGCAGCTTGAATCAGGGGGCAAATGGCTACACCTTC. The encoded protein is CASSLNQGANGYTF.

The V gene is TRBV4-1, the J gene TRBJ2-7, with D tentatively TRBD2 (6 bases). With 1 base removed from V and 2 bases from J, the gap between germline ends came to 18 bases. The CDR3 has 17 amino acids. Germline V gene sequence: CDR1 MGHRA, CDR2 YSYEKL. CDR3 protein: CASSQVRGRGETYEQYF. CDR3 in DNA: TGCGCCAGCAGCCAAGTGCGGGGACGGGGCGAAACCTACGAGCAGTACTTC.

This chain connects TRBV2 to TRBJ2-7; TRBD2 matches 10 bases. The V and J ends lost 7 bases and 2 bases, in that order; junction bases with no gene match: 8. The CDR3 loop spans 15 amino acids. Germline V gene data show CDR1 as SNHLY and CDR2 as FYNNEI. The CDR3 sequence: CASTHSGGLPYEQYF. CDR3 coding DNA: TGTGCCAGCACCCATAGCGGGGGGCTCCCCTACGAGCAGTACTTC.

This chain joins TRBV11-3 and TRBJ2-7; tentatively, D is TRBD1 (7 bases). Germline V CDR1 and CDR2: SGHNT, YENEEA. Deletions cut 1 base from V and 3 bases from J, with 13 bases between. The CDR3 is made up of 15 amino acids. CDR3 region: CASSLGSGGGYEQYF. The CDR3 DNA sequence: TGTGCCAGCAGCTTAGGGTCAGGGGGAGGCTACGAGCAGTACTTC.

For the CDR3, the DNA is TGTGCCAGCAGTCCACAGGGGTTCGGGTACGAGCAGTACTTC. It translates to CASSPQGFGYEQYF. V and J are TRBV27 and TRBJ2-7, with TRBD1 matching over 7 bases. The CDR3 sequence is 14 residues long. V lost 5 bases to trimming and J lost 4 bases; unmatched junction nucleotides: 8. CDR1 and CDR2 from the germline V gene are MNHEY and SMNVEV (reference sequence).

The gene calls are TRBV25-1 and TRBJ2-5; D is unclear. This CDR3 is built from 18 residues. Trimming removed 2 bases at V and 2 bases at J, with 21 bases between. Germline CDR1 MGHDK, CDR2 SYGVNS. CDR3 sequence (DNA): TGTGCCAGCAGTGAAATGGAAAGGGTTGGACGGGTGCAAGAGACCCAGTACTTC. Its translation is CASSEMERVGRVQETQYF. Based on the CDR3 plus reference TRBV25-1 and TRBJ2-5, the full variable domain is EADIYQTPRYLVIGTGKKITLECSQTMGHDKMYWYQQDPGMELHLIHYSYGVNSTEKGDLSSESTVSRIRTEHFPLTLESARPSHTSQYLCASSEMERVGRVQETQYFGPGTRLLVL.

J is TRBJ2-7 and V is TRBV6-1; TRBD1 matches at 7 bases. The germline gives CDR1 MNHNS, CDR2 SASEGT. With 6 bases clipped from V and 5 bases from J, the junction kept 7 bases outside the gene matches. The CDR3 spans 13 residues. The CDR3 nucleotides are TGTGCCAGCAGAGTCACAGGGGTCCACGAGCAGTACTTC. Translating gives CASRVTGVHEQYF.

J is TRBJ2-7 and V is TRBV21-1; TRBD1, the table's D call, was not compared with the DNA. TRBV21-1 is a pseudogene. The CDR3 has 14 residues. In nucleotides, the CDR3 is TGTGCCAGCAGCCCTCGGACACTACTGTACGAGCAGTACTTC. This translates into CASSPRTLLYEQYF.

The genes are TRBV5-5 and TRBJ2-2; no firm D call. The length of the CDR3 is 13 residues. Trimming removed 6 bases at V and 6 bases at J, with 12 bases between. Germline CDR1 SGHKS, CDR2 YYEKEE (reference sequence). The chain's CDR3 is CASTVKPAGELFF. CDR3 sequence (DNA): TGTGCCAGCACCGTTAAACCCGCCGGGGAGCTGTTTTTT.

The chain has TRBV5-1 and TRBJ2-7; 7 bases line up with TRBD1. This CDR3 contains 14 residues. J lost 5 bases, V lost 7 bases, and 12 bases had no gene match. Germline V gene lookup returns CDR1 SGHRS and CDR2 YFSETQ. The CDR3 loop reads CASGRDRLLHEQYF. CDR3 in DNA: TGCGCCAGCGGCCGGGACAGATTACTACACGAGCAGTACTTC.

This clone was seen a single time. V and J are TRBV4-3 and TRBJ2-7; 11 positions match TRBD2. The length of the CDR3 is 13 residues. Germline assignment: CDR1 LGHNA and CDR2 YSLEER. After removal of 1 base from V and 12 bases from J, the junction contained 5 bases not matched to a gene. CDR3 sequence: CASSQVAGGPLYF. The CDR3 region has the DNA TGCGCCAGCAGCCAAGTAGCGGGGGGGCCGTTGTACTTC.

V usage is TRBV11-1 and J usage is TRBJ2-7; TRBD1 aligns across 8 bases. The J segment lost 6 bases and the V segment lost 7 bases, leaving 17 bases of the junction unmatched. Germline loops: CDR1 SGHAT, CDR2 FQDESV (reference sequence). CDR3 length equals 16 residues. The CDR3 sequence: CASTLLLGTGPVEQYF. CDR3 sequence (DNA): TGTGCCAGCACCCTACTACTCGGGACAGGACCCGTCGAGCAGTACTTC. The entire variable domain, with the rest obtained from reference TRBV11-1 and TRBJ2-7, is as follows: EAEVAQSPRYKITEKSQAVAFWCDPISGHATLYWYRQILGQGPELLVQFQDESVVDDSQLPKDRFSAERLKGVDSTLKIQPAELGDSAMYLCASTLLLGTGPVEQYFGPGTRLTVT.

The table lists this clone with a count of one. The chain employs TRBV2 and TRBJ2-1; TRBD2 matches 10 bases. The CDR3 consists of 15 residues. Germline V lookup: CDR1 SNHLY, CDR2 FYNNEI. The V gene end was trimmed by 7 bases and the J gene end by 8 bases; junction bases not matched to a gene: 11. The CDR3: CASNGERGGLDEQFF. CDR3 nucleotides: TGTGCCAGCAATGGAGAGCGGGGGGGCTTGGATGAGCAGTTCTTC. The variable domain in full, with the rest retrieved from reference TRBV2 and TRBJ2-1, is EPEVTQTPSHQVTQMGQEVILRCVPISNHLYFYWYRQILGQKVEFLVSFYNNEISEKSEIFDDQFSVERPDGSNFTLKIRSTKLEDSAMYFCASNGERGGLDEQFFGPGTRLTVL.

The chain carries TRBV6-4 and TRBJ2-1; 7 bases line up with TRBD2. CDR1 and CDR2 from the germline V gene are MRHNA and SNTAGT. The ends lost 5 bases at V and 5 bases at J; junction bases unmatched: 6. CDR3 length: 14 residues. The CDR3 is CASSRSGFNNEQFF. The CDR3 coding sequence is TGTGCCAGCAGTCGTAGCGGGTTCAACAATGAGCAGTTCTTC.

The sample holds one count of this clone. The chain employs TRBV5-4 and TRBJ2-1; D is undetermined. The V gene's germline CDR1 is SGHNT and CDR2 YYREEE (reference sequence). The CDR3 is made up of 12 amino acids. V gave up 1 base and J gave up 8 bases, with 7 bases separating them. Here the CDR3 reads CASSLTGDEQFF. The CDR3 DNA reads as TGTGCCAGCAGCTTGACCGGCGATGAGCAGTTCTTC.

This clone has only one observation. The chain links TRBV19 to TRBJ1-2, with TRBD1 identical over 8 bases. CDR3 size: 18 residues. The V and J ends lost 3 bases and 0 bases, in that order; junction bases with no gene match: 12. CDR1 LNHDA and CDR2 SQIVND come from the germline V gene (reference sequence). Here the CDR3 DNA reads TGTGCCAGTAGTATGGACAGGGATGTTAGTCGAGCTAACTATGGCTACACCTTC. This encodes CASSMDRDVSRANYGYTF.

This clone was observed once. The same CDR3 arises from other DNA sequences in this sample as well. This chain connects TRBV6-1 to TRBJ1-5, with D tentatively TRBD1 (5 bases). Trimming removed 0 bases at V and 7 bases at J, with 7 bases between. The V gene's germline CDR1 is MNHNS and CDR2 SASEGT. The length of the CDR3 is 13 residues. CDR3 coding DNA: TGTGCCAGCAGTGAAGCAACAGGCCAGCCCCAGCATTTT. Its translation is CASSEATGQPQHF.

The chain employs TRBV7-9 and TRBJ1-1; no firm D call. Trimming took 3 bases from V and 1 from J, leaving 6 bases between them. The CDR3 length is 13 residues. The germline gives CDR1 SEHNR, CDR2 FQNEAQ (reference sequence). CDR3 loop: CASSLEGNTEAFF. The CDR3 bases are TGTGCCAGCAGCTTGGAAGGGAACACTGAAGCTTTCTTT.

CDR3 sequence: CASSPLTENTGELFF. CDR3 sequence (DNA): TGTGCCAGCAGCCCCCTGACGGAGAACACCGGGGAGCTGTTTTTT. The chain has TRBV6-1 and TRBJ2-2; the D is unclear. This CDR3 has 15 amino acids. V was clipped by 6 bases and J by 1 base, with 12 bases between them. Germline CDR1 and CDR2: MNHNS and SASEGT.

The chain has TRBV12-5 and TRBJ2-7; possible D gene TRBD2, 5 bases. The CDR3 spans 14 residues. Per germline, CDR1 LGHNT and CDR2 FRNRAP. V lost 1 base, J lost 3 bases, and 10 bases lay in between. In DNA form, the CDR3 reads TGTGCTAGTGGTTTGGCAAATGACTACTACGAGCAGTACTTC. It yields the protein CASGLANDYYEQYF.

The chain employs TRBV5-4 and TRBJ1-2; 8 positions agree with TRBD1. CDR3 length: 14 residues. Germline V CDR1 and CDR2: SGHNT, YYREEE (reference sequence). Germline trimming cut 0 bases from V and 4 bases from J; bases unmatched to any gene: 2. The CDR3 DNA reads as TGTGCCAGCAGCTTGGGACAGGGGCTCTATGGCTACACCTTC. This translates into CASSLGQGLYGYTF.

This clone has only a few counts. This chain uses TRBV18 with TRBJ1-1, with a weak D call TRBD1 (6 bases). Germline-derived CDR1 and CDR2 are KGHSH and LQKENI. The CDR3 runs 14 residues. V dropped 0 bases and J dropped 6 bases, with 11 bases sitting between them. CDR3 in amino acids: CASSPPGQSPEAFF. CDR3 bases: TGTGCCAGCTCACCACCGGGACAAAGCCCTGAAGCTTTCTTT.